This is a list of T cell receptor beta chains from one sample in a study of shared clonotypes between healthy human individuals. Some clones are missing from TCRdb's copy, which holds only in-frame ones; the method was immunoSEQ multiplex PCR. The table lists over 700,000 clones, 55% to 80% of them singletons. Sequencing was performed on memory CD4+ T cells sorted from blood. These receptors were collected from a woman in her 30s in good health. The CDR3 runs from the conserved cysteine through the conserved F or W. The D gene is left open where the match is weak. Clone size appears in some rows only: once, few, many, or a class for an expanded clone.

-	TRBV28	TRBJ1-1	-	TGTGCCAGCGGTCCTTTTCAAGGTTCTAACGAAGCTTTCTTT	CASGPFQGSNEAFF
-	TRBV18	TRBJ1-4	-	TGTGCCAGCTCGGCAGGGGACGTCGAAAAACTGTTTTTT	CASSAGDVEKLFF
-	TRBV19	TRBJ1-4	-	TGTGCCAGTAGTGAACAGGGAAAAGGCCTCAATGAAAAACTGTTTTTT	CASSEQGKGLNEKLFF
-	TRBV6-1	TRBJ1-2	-	TGTGCCAGCAGCTCAACTAACTATGGCTACACCTTC	CASSSTNYGYTF
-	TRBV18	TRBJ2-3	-	TGTGCCAGCTCACCAGGGATTGAAGATACGCAGTATTTT	CASSPGIEDTQYF
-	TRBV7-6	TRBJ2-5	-	TGTGCCGCGAGCATGGGATATCAAGAGACCCAGTACTTC	CAASMGYQETQYF
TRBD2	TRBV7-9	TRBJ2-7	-	TGTGCCAGCAGCCTGGGACTAGCGGGAGTTAACGAGCAGTACTTC	CASSLGLAGVNEQYF
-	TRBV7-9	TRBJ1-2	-	TGTGCCAGCAGCTTGATGGGGGCTTCTAGTGGCTACACCTTC	CASSLMGASSGYTF
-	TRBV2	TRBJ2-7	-	TGTGCCAGCACTGACAGTCATAGCTCCTACGAGCAGTACTTC	CASTDSHSSYEQYF
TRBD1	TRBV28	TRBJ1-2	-	TGTGCCAGCAGGACAGGGACTTCATCCGGCTATGGCTCCACCTTC	CASRTGTSSGYGSTF
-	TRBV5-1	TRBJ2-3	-	TGCGCCAGCAGCTTGACCCAGGGTCCGAGTCTAGATACGCAGTATTTT	CASSLTQGPSLDTQYF
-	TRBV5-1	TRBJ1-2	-	TGCGCCAGCAGCTCGGAGGGGGGCTATGGCTACACCTTC	CASSSEGGYGYTF
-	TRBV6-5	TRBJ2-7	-	TGTGCCAGCAGTTACTCGCCGCGGGGCTACGAGCAGTACTTC	CASSYSPRGYEQYF
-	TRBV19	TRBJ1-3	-	TGTGCCAGTAGTACCCCCTTCGAAACTGGAAACACCATATATTTT	CASSTPFETGNTIYF
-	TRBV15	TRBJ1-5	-	TGTGCCACCAGCAGAACAGGGCTAAATCAGCCCCAGCATTTT	CATSRTGLNQPQHF
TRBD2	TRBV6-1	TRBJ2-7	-	TGTGCCAGCGGGACTAGCGGGAGCTACGAGCAGTACTTC	CASGTSGSYEQYF
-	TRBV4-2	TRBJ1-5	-	TGTGCCAGCAGCCAACAGGGGAATAGCAATCAGCCCCAGCATTTT	CASSQQGNSNQPQHF
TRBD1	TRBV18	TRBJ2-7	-	TGTGCCAGCTCACCACCGGGACAGGGGGCCTACGAGCAGTACTTC	CASSPPGQGAYEQYF
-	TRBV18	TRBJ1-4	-	TGTGCCAGCTCACCACGGGGGGCAACTAATGAAAAACTGTTTTTT	CASSPRGATNEKLFF
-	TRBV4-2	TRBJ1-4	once	TGTGCCAGCAGCACACCGGACAGAACTAATGAAAAACTGTTTTTT	CASSTPDRTNEKLFF
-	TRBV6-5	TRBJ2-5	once	TGTGCCAGCAGGACTAGGTTTGAGACCCAGTACTTC	CASRTRFETQYF
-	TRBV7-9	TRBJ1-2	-	TGTGCCAGCAGCTTAAACGCAGGTTATGGCTACACCTTC	CASSLNAGYGYTF
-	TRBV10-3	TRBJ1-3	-	TGTGCCATCAGTGAGTTATCTGGAAACACCATATATTTT	CAISELSGNTIYF
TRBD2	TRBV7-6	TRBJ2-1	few	TGTGCCAGCAGCCCCAGAGGGCGGGGGGCCCCCTACAATGAGCAGTTCTTC	CASSPRGRGAPYNEQFF
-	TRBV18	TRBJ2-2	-	TGTGCCAGCTGGGGGGGCTCAAACACCGGGGAGCTGTTTTTT	CASWGGSNTGELFF
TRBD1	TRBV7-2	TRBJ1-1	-	TGTGCCAGCAGCAAGGGACAGCAGAACACTGAAGCTTTCTTT	CASSKGQQNTEAFF
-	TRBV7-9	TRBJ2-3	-	TGTGCCAGCAGCTTAACGTCAGGGCAAGATACGCAGTATTTT	CASSLTSGQDTQYF
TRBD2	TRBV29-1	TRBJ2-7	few	TGCAGCGTGGCCGGGACTAGCTTCGAGCAGTACTTC	CSVAGTSFEQYF
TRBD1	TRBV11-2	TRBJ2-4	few	TGTGCCAGCAGCTTAGTAGGTGGTGGGACAGGGTGGTCCAAAAACATTCAGTACTTC	CASSLVGGGTGWSKNIQYF
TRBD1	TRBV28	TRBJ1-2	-	TGTGCCAGCAGGTCCCTGGGGGGACAGGGGTATGGCTACACCTTC	CASRSLGGQGYGYTF
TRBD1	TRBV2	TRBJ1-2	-	TGTGCCAGCAGCCAGGAGACAGGGACTAACTATGGCTACACCTTC	CASSQETGTNYGYTF
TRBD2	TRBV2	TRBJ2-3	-	TGTGCCAGCAGTGGACTAGCGGGCCCAGATACGCAGTATTTT	CASSGLAGPDTQYF
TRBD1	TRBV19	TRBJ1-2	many	TGTGCCAGTAGGGGACAGCCGGTCAATGGCTACACCTTC	CASRGQPVNGYTF
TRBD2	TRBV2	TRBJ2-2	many	TGTGCCAGCAGTGCCGGACTAGCTGGCACCGGGGAGCTGTTTTTT	CASSAGLAGTGELFF
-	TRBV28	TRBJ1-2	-	TGTGCCAGCAGTTTAGGGGTTTGGGGAAGCACCTTC	CASSLGVWGSTF
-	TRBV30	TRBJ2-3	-	TGTGCCTGGGCCTCGGTGGATACGCAGTATTTT	CAWASVDTQYF
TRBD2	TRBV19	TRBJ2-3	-	TGTGCCAGTAGTTCTACTAGCGAATCCGTAGATACGCAGTATTTT	CASSSTSESVDTQYF
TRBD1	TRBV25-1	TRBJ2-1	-	TGTGCCAGCAGTGAGGGGACAGGGCAAAACCCCAGTGAGCAGTTCTTC	CASSEGTGQNPSEQFF
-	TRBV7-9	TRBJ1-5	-	TGTGCCAGCAGCGAACAGGGAGAGCCCCAGCATTTT	CASSEQGEPQHF
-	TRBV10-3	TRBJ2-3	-	TGTGCCGTCGGGGCTGGGGGATCGGATACGCAGTATTTT	CAVGAGGSDTQYF
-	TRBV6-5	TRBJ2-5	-	TGTGCCAGCAGCTCGGACAACCGCCCGGGAGAGACCCAGTACTTC	CASSSDNRPGETQYF
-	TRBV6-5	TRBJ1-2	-	TGTGCCGCGGGGGTAGGCTATGGCTACACCTTC	CAAGVGYGYTF
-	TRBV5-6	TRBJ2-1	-	TGTGCCAGCAGCGTACAACCGGGGAATGAGCAGTTCTTC	CASSVQPGNEQFF
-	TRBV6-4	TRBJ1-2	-	TGTGCCAGCAGTGTCCGGGCCGAGGTTAACTATGGCTACACCTTC	CASSVRAEVNYGYTF
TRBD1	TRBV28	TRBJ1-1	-	TGTGCCAGCAGACAAACCGGGACAGGGAACACTGAAGCTTTCTTT	CASRQTGTGNTEAFF
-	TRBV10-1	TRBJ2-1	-	TGCGCCAGCAGTGAAACACCAACCAGGGGATATTCGTTCTTC	CASSETPTRGYSFF
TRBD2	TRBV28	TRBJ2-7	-	TGTGCCAGCAGTTTGGCAGCGGCAAGCGGGAGAGGTTCCTACGAGCAGTACTTC	CASSLAAASGRGSYEQYF
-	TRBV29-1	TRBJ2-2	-	TGCAGCGTGGCCTTTAAGGCTGCCGGGGAGCTGTTTTTT	CSVAFKAAGELFF
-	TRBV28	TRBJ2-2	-	TGTGCCAGCAGTTATGTAGGGTGGAGAAACACCGGGGAGCTGTTTTTT	CASSYVGWRNTGELFF
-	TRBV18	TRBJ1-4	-	TGTGCCAGCTCACCCGGCAGAATAGCAACTAATGAAAAACTGTTTTTT	CASSPGRIATNEKLFF
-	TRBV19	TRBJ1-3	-	TGTGCCAGTGAAGGGCTATCCGGAAACACCATATATTTT	CASEGLSGNTIYF
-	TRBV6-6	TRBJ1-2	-	TGTGCCAGCAGTGGAGAGCGCCGTACCTATGGCTACACCTTC	CASSGERRTYGYTF
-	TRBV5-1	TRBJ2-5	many	TGCGCCAGCAGCCTTTCAGGGGCACGAGAGACCCAGTACTTC	CASSLSGARETQYF
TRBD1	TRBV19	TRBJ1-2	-	TGTGCCAGTAGTCCGCGGACAGGGGAAAACTATGGCTACACCTTC	CASSPRTGENYGYTF
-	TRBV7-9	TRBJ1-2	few	TGTGCCAGCAGCTTACGCGGGATCAGCTACACCTTC	CASSLRGISYTF
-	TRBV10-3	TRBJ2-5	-	TGTGCCATCAGTGAGAGGTCGGCCTTCCAAGAGACCCAGTACTTC	CAISERSAFQETQYF
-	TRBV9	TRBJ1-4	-	TGTGCCAGCAGTTTAGGGAGTGGAGGGCGGGAAAAACTGTTTTTT	CASSLGSGGREKLFF
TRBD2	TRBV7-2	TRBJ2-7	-	TGTGCCAGCAGCCAGCGGACTAGCGGGATCTCCTACGAGCAGTACTTC	CASSQRTSGISYEQYF
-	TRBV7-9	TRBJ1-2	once	TGTGCCAGCAGCTCCAAGACAGCCGATTATGGCTACACCTTC	CASSSKTADYGYTF
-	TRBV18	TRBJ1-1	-	TGTGCCAGCTCACCCACCGCGGGCTTGACTGAAGCTTTCTTT	CASSPTAGLTEAFF